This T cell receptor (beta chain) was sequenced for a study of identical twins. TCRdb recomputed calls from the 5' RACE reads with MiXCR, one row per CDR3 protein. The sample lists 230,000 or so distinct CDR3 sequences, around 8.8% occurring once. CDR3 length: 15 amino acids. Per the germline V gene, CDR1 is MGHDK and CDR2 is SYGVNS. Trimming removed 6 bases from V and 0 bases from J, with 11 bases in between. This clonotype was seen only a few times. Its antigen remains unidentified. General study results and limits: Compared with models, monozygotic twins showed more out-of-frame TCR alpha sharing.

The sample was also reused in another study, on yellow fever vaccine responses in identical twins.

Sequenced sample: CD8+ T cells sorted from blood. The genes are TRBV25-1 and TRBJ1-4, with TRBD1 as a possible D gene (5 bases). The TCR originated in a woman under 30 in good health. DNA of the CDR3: TGTGCCAGCAGAGGGGCAGACGCAACTAATGAAAAACTGTTTTTT. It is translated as CASRGADATNEKLFF.